The sequence of this T cell receptor (beta chain) was determined in a study of T-cell reconstitution after alpha-beta-depleted transplantation in children. Unique molecular identifiers were incorporated when the TCRbeta library was constructed. Each CDR3 protein gets one entry after TCRdb re-called the PCR reads with MiXCR. Among some 240,000 distinct CDR3 sequences listed, around 13% were seen once. Sample: PBMCs from the stem cell graft donor, taken from the stem cell graft. The receptor was derived from a human donor who donated a stem cell graft to a child with acute lymphoblastic leukemia.

CDR3 DNA: TGTGCCTGCGAGGGTCATTTGGGGACCCAGTACTTC. It translates to CACEGHLGTQYF. The chain recombines TRBV30 with TRBJ2-5; possibly TRBD2 for D (5 bases). Per the germline V gene, CDR1 is GTSNPN and CDR2 is SVGIG (reference sequence). Trimming shortened V by 6 bases and J by 7 bases, and 15 bases separated the two germline ends. The CDR3 is 12 residues long.